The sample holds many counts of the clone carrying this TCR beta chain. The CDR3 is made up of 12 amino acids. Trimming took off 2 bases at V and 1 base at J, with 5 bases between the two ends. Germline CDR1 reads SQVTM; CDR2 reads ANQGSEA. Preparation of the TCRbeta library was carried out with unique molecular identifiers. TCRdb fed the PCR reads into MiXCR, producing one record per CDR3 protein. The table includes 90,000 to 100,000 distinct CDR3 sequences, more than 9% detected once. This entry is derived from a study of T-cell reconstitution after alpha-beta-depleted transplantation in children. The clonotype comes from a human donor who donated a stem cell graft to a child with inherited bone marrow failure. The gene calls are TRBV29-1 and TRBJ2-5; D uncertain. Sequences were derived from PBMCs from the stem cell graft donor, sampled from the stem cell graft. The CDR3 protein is CSVENSQETQYF. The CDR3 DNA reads TGCAGCGTTGAAAACAGCCAAGAGACCCAGTACTTC. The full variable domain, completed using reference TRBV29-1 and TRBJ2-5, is SAVISQKPSRDICQRGTSLTIQCQVDSQVTMMFWYRQQPGQSLTLIATANQGSEATYESGFVIDKFPISRPNLTFSTLTVSNMSPEDSSIYLCSVENSQETQYFGPGTRLLVL.